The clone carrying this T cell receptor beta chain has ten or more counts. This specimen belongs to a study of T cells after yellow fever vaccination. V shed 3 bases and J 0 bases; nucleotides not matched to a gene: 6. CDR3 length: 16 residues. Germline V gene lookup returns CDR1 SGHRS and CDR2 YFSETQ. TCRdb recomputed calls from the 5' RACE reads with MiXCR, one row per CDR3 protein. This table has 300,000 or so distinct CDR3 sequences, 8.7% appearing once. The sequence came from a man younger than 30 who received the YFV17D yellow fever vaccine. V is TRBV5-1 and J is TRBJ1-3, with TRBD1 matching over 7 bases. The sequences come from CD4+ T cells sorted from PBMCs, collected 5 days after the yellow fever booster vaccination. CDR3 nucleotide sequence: TGCGCCAGCAGCTCACAGGGGCCGAGCTCTGGAAACACCATATATTTT. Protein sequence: CASSSQGPSSGNTIYF. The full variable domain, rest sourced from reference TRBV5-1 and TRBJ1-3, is KAGVTQTPRYLIKTRGQQVTLSCSPISGHRSVSWYQQTPGQGLQFLFEYFSETQRNKGNFPGRFSGRQFSNSRSEMNVSTLELGDSALYLCASSSQGPSSGNTIYFGEGSWLTVV.